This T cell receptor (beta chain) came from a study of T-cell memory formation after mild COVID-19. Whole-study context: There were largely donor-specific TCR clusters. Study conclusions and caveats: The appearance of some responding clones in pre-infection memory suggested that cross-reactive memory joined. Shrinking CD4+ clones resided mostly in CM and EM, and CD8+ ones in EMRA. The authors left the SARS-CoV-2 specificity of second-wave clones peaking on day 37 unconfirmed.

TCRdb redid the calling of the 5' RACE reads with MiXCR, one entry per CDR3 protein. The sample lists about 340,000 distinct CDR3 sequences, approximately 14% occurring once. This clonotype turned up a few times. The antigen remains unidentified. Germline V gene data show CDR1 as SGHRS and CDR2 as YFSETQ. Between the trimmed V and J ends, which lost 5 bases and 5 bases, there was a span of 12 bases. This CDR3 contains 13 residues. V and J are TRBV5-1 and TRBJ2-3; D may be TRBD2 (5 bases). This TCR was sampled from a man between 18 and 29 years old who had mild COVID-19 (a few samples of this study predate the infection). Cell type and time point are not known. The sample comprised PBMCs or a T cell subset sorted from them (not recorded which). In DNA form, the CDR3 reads TGCGCCAGCAGGACCCCGGGGAAAGATACGCAGTATTTT. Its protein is CASRTPGKDTQYF. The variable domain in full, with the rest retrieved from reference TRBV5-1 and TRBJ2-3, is KAGVTQTPRYLIKTRGQQVTLSCSPISGHRSVSWYQQTPGQGLQFLFEYFSETQRNKGNFPGRFSGRQFSNSRSEMNVSTLELGDSALYLCASRTPGKDTQYFGPGTRLTVL.